This T cell receptor (beta chain) is drawn from a study of shared clonotypes between healthy human individuals (TCRdb year 2020). Context from the whole study: A few men and a couple of women, aged 18 to 49 years, made up the cohort. Per donor, three plates each were used for CD4 naive and CD4 memory, two for CD8 naive, and one for CD8 memory. Blood TCR repertoires of five healthy adults were deeply sequenced to estimate repertoire size and the extent of clonotype sharing between individuals. To increase sequencing depth and limit assay-specific biases, TCR repertoire library preparation and sequencing were carried out by different laboratories using diverse techniques. Leukapheresis yielded between about 0.85 and 10 billion PBMCs per donor.

Healthy HIV-negative adults with no recently reported acute infections or vaccinations were included as donors. Every donor was a Caucasian adult living in Nashville, Tennessee, USA. Magnetic negative selection was used to enrich CD4+ T cells, after which naive cells were positively selected on CD45RA and the negative fraction became the memory subset. Blood was collected by leukapheresis, and PBMCs were isolated by Ficoll-Histopaque density gradient centrifugation and then cryopreserved in liquid nitrogen vapor phase. Analytical flow cytometry was used to check the purity and quantity of each magnetically sorted T cell population. From each sorted fraction, genomic DNA was isolated and quantified by UV absorbance on a Nanodrop 2000c. Using the deep immunoSEQ assay, multiplex PCR amplified TCR CDR3 regions from genomic DNA. Extracted genomic DNA from each cell subset was spread evenly across all wells of several immunoSEQ 96-well plates, with each plate serving as a replicate. For sorted subsets, roughly 200 ng of genomic DNA, equivalent to 25,000 to 35,000 T cell genomes, went into each replicate PCR. The purified libraries were quantified using a Qubit 3.0 fluorometer, sized with a Bioanalyzer 2100, and then quantified again using the KAPA Library Quantification kit. Each immunoSEQ 96-well plate was sequenced on its own single-read 150-cycle Illumina NextSeq 550 flow cell. Processing in the source paper ran as follows. Because the immunoSEQ output included only junctional sequences and no quality scores, the filtering could not be the same as the filtering used for full-length reads. To assign V/J genes and CDR3, sequences were annotated against IMGT germline references using PyIR, a Python wrapper for IgBLAST v1.9. Any read was removed if the V/J assignment was weak (E-value above 1e-6), the CDR3 was missing, or the read contained stop codons, out-of-frame junctions, or ambiguous translated residues. V3J clonotypes were defined as sequences sharing the same inferred V gene, J gene, and CDR3 amino acid sequence. The percentage overlap between two repertoires was calculated by dividing the number of shared unique clonotypes by the size of the smaller repertoire. Repertoire richness was assessed with RTK rarefaction, the Chao1 estimator, and Recon v2.1 estimates of unobserved clonotypes. Generation probabilities for all TCRbeta clonotypes obtained by the gDNA method from several donors were computed using OLGA. TCRdb obtained this table from immuneACCESS and retained in-frame rearrangements with V and J assigned. These tables miss some clones; where compared with another copy, unresolved V genes account for less than half of the shortfall, and the remainder is unexplained. The DNA gave D and trimming, while V, J and clone size come from that table. The table for this sample lists about 2.4 million clones; 90% to 95% of them were counted only once. Approximately 0.37% of the sample comes from the top ten.

A word on this clone: The specificity of this receptor is unknown. Per-nucleotide qualities are absent, and no much larger clonotype sits a single base away.

Its CDR3 holds 17 amino acids, cysteine through phenylalanine. The only DNA kept is the CDR3, 51 bases in frame from the first base. Trimming removed 4 bases from V and 8 bases from J, leaving 24 bases between the germline ends. The germline V gene gives CDR1 as MDHEN and CDR2 as SYDVKM. What the work shows at the level of the full study, not this receptor alone: Pairwise subsampling indicated that sequencing depth was expected to affect the degree of clonotype sharing among donors. When several donors were compared, the shared fraction of clonotypes was about 5.4% for naive CD4, 3.5% to 4% for naive CD8, 2.3% for memory CD4, and 0.35% to 0.5% for memory CD8. Estimated clonotype richness was generally larger for naive than for memory subsets. Sampling was restricted to blood, and TCR repertoires in tissue are likely to differ from TCR repertoires in blood. Higher generation probabilities were observed for clonotypes shared by all four sorted-subset donors than for non-shared clonotypes. Incomplete sequencing was indicated by rarefaction of sorted-subset datasets, despite the large sequencing depth. Because the study included only a small number of donors, the genetic and exposure-history diversity represented was limited.

In this chain, TRBV28 is recombined with TRBJ2-4; the D gene is perhaps TRBD1, on 5 matching bases. The TCR sequence derives from a man aged 18 to 29 in good health. Some clones in this sample may be carry-over from other donors' samples. The sequenced material came from naive CD4+ T cells from PBMCs. What this sample's cell subset or site label stands for: CD45RA+ positively selected. The CDR3 region has the sequence CASSSPFWGRLLYIQYF. At the DNA level, the sequence is TGTGCCAGCAGTTCCCCCTTCTGGGGCCGCCTTTTGTACATTCAGTACTTC.